These T cell receptor beta chains were read from a single sample in a study of T cell responses to AZD1222 COVID-19 vaccine. Clones were read by immunoSEQ multiplex PCR, and TCRdb kept only the in-frame ones, dropping some. The repertoire consists of 90,000 to 120,000 clones, with around nine tenths occurring once and the leading ten covering roughly 5%. This specimen was peripheral blood, taken 28 days after the second AZD1222 dose. The receptors were sampled from an adult who received the AZD1222 COVID-19 vaccine. Each CDR3 is given without its conserved first and last residue. The order of the fields is V gene, J gene, D gene, CDR3 protein. A D gene is named only where the DNA matches it firmly.

v_gene: TRBV2; j_gene: TRBJ2-1; d_gene: TRBD1; CDR3aa: ASSVTGQVQF
v_gene: TRBV4-1; j_gene: TRBJ1-2; d_gene: .; CDR3aa: ASSQDRGVLLYGYT
v_gene: TRBV3-1/TRBV3-2; j_gene: TRBJ2-7; d_gene: .; CDR3aa: ASSQVGSRAHEQY
v_gene: TRBV6-1; j_gene: TRBJ2-7; d_gene: TRBD1; CDR3aa: ASRDAGGHYEQY
v_gene: TRBV7-9; j_gene: TRBJ2-6; d_gene: .; CDR3aa: ASSWMTSGANVLT
v_gene: TRBV9; j_gene: TRBJ1-5; d_gene: .; CDR3aa: ASSPTPTGPEPQH
v_gene: TRBV5-4; j_gene: TRBJ2-1; d_gene: TRBD2; CDR3aa: ANGLAGANNEQF
v_gene: TRBV5-4; j_gene: TRBJ2-3; d_gene: .; CDR3aa: ASSLGGTDTQY
v_gene: TRBV28; j_gene: TRBJ1-5; d_gene: TRBD1; CDR3aa: ASSETGGYQPQH
v_gene: TRBV27; j_gene: TRBJ2-5; d_gene: .; CDR3aa: ASSFVGAGETQY
v_gene: TRBV9; j_gene: TRBJ1-4; d_gene: .; CDR3aa: ASSSRTAEKLF
v_gene: TRBV12-3/TRBV12-4; j_gene: TRBJ2-1; d_gene: TRBD1; CDR3aa: ASVGTGGLEQF
v_gene: TRBV3-1/TRBV3-2; j_gene: TRBJ1-5; d_gene: .; CDR3aa: ASSRWDRSEPQH
v_gene: TRBV4-1; j_gene: TRBJ2-7; d_gene: TRBD2; CDR3aa: ASSQDPLGEGYEQY
v_gene: TRBV7-9; j_gene: TRBJ1-5; d_gene: .; CDR3aa: ASSSQGRPQH
v_gene: TRBV10-3; j_gene: TRBJ1-1; d_gene: .; CDR3aa: AISDSGDNVLNTEAF
v_gene: TRBV3-1/TRBV3-2; j_gene: TRBJ1-2; d_gene: .; CDR3aa: ASTDNYRGYGYT
v_gene: TRBV7-9; j_gene: TRBJ2-7; d_gene: .; CDR3aa: ASSPRAGPTLYEQY
v_gene: TRBV5-1; j_gene: TRBJ2-5; d_gene: TRBD2; CDR3aa: ASSSAQLAGAQETQY
v_gene: TRBV19; j_gene: TRBJ2-3; d_gene: .; CDR3aa: ASDFGGASTDTQY
v_gene: TRBV18; j_gene: TRBJ1-1; d_gene: .; CDR3aa: ASSPPVNTEAF
v_gene: TRBV30; j_gene: TRBJ1-2; d_gene: .; CDR3aa: AWSVVAGYT
v_gene: TRBV5-4; j_gene: TRBJ2-6; d_gene: TRBD1; CDR3aa: ASSLGTGGSGANVLT
v_gene: TRBV15; j_gene: TRBJ1-3; d_gene: .; CDR3aa: ATSSYRASSGNTIY
v_gene: TRBV5-4; j_gene: TRBJ1-6; d_gene: .; CDR3aa: ASRGGGQTNSPLH
v_gene: TRBV5-1; j_gene: TRBJ2-7; d_gene: .; CDR3aa: ASSLVQVRGEQY
v_gene: TRBV19; j_gene: TRBJ1-6; d_gene: .; CDR3aa: ASSPNRTSSYNSPLH
v_gene: TRBV15; j_gene: TRBJ1-5; d_gene: .; CDR3aa: ATSRDLGVNQPQH
v_gene: TRBV18; j_gene: TRBJ1-2; d_gene: .; CDR3aa: ASSHPGAFGLYGYT
v_gene: TRBV18; j_gene: TRBJ1-5; d_gene: .; CDR3aa: ASSQGRNQPQH